This entry lists 2 T cell receptor beta chains sequenced from one sample in a study of blood T cell repertoires in COVID-19. TCRdb keeps only in-frame clones here, not all; method: immunoSEQ multiplex PCR. The top ten clones hold about 10% of a sample with 90,000 to 100,000 clones, roughly 79% of them seen once. The sample comprised peripheral blood. These receptors all stem from a man between 65 and 85 years old with acute or convalescent COVID-19.

This clone appeared a few times. For the CDR3, the DNA is TGTGCCAGCAGCTTAGTTTCAGATAATCAGCCCCAGCATTTT. It codes for CASSLVSDNQPQHF. The V gene is TRBV7-2, the J gene TRBJ1-5; D gene ambiguous. The ends were cut back, 1 base at V and 4 bases at J, with 8 bases in the middle. The germline gives CDR1 SGHTA, CDR2 FQGNSA. The CDR3 extends over 14 amino acids.

This chain uses TRBV12-5 with TRBJ2-1; D is perhaps TRBD2 (5 bases). Germline-derived CDR1 and CDR2 are LGHNT and FRNRAP. This CDR3 contains 13 residues. Deletions cut 6 bases from V and 5 bases from J, with 11 bases between. The CDR3 sequence is CASGLDYNNEQFF. The CDR3 coding sequence is TGTGCTAGTGGCCTAGACTATAACAATGAGCAGTTCTTC.